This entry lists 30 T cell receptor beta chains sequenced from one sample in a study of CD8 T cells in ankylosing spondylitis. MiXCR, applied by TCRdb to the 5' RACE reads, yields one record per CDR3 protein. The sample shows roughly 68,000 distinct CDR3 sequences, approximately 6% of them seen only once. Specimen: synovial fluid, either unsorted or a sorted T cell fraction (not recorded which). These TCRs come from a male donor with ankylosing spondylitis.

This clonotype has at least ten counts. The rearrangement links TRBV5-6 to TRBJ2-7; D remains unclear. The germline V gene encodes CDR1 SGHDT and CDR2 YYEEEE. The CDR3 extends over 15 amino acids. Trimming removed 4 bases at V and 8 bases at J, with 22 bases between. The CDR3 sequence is CASSLPVAPAFKQYF. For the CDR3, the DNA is TGTGCCAGCAGCCTACCCGTCGCCCCGGCCTTCAAGCAGTACTTC.

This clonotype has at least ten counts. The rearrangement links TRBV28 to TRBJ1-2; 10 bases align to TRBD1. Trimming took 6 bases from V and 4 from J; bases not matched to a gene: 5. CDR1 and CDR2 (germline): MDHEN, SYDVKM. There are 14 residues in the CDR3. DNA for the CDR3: TGTGCCAGCAGGATGACAGGGGGCCTCTATGGCTACACCTTC. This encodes CASRMTGGLYGYTF.

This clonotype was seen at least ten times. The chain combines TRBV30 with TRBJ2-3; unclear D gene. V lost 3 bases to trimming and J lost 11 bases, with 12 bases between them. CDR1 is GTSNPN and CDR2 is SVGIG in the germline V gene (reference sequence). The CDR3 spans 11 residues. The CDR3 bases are TGTGCCTGGAGAGGGAAAGTGGTGCAGTATTTT. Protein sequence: CAWRGKVVQYF.

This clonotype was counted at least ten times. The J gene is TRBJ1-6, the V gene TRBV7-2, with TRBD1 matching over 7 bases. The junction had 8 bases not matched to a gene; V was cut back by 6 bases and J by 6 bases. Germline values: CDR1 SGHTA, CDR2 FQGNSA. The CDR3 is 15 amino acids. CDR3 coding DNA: TGTGCCAGCAGTTGGGATGGGGACAGTAATTCACCCCTCCACTTT. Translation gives CASSWDGDSNSPLHF.

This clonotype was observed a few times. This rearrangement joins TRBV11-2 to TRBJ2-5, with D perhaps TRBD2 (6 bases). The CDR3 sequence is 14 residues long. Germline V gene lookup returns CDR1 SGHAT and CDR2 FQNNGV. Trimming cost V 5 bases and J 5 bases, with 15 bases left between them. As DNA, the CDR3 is TGTGCCAGCAGCCCGGGCCATCGGGGGGAGACCCAGTACTTC. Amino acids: CASSPGHRGETQYF.

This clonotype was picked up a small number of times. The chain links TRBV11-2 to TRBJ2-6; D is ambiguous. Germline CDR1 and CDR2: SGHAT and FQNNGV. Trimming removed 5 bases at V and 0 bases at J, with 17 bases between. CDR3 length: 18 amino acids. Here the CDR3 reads CASSPTFDGFSGANVLTF. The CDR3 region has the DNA TGTGCCAGCAGCCCCACTTTTGACGGCTTCTCTGGGGCCAACGTCCTGACTTTC.

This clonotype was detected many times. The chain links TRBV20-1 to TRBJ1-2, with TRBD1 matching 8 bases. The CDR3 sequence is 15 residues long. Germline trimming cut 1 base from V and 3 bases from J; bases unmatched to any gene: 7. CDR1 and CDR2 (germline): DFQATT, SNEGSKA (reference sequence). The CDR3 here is CSARGTGQGDYGYTF. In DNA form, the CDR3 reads TGCAGTGCTAGAGGAACCGGACAGGGAGACTATGGCTACACCTTC.

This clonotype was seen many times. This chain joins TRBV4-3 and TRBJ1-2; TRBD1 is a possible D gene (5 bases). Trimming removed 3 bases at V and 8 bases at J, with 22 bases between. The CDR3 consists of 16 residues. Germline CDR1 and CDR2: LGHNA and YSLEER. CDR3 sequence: CASSHNVGAWLAGYTF. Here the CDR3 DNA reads TGCGCCAGCAGCCACAACGTCGGGGCTTGGTTGGCCGGCTACACCTTC.

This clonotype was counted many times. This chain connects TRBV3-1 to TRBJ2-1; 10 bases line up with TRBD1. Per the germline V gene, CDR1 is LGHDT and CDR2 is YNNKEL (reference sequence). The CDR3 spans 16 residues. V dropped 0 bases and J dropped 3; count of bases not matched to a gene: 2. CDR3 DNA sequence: TGTGCCAGCAGCCAAGACCGGACAGGGGGCTACAATGAGCAGTTCTTC. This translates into CASSQDRTGGYNEQFF.

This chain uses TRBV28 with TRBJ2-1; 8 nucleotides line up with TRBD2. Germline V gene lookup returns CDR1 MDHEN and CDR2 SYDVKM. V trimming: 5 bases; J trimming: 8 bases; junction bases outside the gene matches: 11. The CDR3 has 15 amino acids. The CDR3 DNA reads TGTGCCAGCAGTACCCCGGGAGGGCCCTCGGATGAGCAGTTCTTC. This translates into CASSTPGGPSDEQFF.

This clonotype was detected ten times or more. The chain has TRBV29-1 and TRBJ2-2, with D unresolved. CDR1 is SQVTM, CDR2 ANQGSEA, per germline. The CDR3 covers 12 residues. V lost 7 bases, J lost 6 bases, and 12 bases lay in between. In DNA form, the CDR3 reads TGCAGCGCCCACCGGTTAGCCGGGGAGCTGTTTTTT. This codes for CSAHRLAGELFF.

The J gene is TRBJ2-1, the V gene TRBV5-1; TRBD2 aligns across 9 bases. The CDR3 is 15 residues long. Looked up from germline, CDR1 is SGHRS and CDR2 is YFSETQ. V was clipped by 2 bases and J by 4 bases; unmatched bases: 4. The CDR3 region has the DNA TGCGCCAGCAGCTTAACTAGCGGGCTATACAATGAGCAGTTCTTC. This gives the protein CASSLTSGLYNEQFF.

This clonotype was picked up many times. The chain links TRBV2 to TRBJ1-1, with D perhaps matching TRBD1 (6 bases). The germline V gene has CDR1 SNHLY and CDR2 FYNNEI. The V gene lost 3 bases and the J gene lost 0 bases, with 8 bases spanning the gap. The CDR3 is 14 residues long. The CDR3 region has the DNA TGTGCCAGCAGTGACAGGGGAATGAACACTGAAGCTTTCTTT. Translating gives CASSDRGMNTEAFF.

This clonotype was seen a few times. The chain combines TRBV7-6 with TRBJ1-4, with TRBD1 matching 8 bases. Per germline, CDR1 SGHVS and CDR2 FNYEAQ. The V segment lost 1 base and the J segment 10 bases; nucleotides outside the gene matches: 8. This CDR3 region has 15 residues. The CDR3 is CASSLGGQGLGKLFF. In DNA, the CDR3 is TGTGCCAGCAGCTTAGGCGGACAGGGTTTGGGAAAACTGTTTTTT.

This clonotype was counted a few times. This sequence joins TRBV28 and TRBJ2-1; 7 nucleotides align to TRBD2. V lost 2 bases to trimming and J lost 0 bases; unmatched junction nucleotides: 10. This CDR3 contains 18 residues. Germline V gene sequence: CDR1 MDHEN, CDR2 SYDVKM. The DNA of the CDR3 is TGTGCCAGCAGTTTACCGCGGGGGACTACCAACTCCTACAATGAGCAGTTCTTC. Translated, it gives CASSLPRGTTNSYNEQFF.

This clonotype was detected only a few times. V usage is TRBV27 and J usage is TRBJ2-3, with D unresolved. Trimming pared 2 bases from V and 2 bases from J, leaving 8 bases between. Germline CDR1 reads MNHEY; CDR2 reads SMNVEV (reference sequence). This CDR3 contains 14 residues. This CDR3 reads CASSLRSPTDTQYF. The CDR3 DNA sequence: TGTGCCAGCAGTTTACGTTCTCCCACAGATACGCAGTATTTT.

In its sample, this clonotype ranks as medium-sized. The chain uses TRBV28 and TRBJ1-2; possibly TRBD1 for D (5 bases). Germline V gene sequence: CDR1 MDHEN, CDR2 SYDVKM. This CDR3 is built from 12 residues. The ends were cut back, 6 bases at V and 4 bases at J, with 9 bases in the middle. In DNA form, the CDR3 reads TGTGCCAGCAGCAGCCAGGGCTATGGCTACACCTTC. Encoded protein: CASSSQGYGYTF.

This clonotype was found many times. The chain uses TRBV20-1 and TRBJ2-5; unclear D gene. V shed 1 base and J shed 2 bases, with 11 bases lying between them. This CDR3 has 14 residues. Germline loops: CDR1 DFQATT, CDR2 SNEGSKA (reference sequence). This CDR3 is CSARVYGNQETQYF. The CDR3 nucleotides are TGCAGTGCTAGAGTCTACGGTAATCAAGAGACCCAGTACTTC.

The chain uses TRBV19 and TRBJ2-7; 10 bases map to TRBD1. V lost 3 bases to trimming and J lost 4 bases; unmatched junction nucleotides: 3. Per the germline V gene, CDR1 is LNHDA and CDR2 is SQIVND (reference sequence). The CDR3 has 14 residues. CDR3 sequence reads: CASSIRDRGYEQYF. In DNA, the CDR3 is TGTGCCAGTAGTATCCGGGACAGGGGATACGAGCAGTACTTC.

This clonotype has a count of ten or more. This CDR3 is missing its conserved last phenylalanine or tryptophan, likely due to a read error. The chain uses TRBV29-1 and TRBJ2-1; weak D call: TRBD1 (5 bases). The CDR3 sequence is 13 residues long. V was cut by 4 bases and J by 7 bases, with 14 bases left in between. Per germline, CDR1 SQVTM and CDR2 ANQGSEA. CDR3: CSVAQGSWNEQFI. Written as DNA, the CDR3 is TGCAGCGTTGCCCAGGGCTCTTGGAATGAGCAGTTCATC.

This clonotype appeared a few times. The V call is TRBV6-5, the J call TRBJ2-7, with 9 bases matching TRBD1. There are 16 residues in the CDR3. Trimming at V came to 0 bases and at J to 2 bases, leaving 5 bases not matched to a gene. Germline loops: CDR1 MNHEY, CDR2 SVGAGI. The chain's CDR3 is CASSYSARQGAYEQYF. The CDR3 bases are TGTGCCAGCAGTTACTCAGCTCGACAGGGGGCCTACGAGCAGTACTTC.

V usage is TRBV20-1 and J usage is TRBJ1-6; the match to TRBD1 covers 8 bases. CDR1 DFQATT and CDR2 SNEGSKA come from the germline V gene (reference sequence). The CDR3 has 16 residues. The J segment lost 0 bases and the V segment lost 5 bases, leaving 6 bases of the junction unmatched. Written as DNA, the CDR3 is TGCAGTGCTGCTCGGACAGGGAGCTCCTATAATTCACCCCTCCACTTT. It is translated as CSAARTGSSYNSPLHF.

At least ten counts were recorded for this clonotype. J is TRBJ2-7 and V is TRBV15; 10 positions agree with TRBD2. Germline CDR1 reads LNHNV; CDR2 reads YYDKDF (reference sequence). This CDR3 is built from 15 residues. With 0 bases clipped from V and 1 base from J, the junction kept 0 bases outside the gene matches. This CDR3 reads CATSRDSGRSYEQYF. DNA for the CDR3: TGTGCCACCAGCAGAGATAGCGGGAGGTCCTACGAGCAGTACTTC. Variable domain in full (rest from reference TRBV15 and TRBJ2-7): DAMVIQNPRYQVTQFGKPVTLSCSQTLNHNVMYWYQQKSSQAPKLLFHYYDKDFNNEADTPDNFQSRRPNTSFCFLDIRSPGLGDTAMYLCATSRDSGRSYEQYFGPGTRLTVT.

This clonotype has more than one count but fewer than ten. CDR3 nucleotides: TGTGCCAGCAGCTTTGTGGGGCTAGCGGACAATGAGCAGTTCTTC. It codes for CASSFVGLADNEQFF. The chain carries TRBV11-3 and TRBJ2-1, with 7 bases aligning to TRBD2. The germline gives CDR1 SGHNT, CDR2 YENEEA. The CDR3 has 15 amino acids. V was pared by 3 bases and J by 5 bases, with 7 bases of the junction left unmatched.

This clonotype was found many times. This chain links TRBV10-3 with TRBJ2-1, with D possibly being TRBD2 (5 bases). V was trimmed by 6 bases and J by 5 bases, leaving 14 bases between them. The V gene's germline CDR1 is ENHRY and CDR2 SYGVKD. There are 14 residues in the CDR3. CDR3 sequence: CAISATGNHNEQFF. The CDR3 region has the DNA TGTGCCATCAGCGCAACCGGGAACCACAATGAGCAGTTCTTC.

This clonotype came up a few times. CDR3 loop: CASSPETLLSSYEQYF. CDR3 nucleotide sequence: TGTGCCAGCAGCCCCGAGACACTACTTTCTTCCTACGAGCAGTACTTC. The chain joins TRBV11-2 to TRBJ2-7; D unclear. CDR3 size: 16 residues. Between the trimmed V and J ends, which lost 5 bases and 1 base, there was a span of 18 bases. CDR1 is SGHAT and CDR2 is FQNNGV in the germline V gene.

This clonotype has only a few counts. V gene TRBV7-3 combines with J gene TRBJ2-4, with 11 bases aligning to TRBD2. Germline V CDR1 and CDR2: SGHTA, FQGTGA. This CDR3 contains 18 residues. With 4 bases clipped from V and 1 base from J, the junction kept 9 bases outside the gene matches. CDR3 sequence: CASSSRSGRAQAKNIQYF. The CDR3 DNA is TGTGCCAGCAGCTCCCGTAGCGGGAGGGCCCAGGCCAAAAACATTCAGTACTTC.

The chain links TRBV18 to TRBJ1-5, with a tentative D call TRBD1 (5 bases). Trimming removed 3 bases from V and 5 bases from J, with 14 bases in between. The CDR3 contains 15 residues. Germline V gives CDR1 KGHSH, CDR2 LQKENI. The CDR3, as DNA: TGTGCCAGCTCACCGGGGGTGGATCAAGATCAGCCCCAGCATTTT. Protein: CASSPGVDQDQPQHF.

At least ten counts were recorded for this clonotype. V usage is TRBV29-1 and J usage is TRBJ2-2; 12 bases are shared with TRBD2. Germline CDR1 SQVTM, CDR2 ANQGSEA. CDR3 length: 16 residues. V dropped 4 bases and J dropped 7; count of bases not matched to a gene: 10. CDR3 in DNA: TGCAGCGTTGGATCCCTAGCGGGAGGGGGGGTCGGGGAGCTGTTTTTT. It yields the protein CSVGSLAGGGVGELFF.

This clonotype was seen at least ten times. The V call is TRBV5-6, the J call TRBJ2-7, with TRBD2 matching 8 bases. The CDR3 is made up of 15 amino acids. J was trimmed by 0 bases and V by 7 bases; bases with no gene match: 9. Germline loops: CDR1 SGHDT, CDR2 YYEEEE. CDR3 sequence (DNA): TGTGCCAGCGCCGAGACTAGCGCGTACTCCTACGAGCAGTACTTC. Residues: CASAETSAYSYEQYF. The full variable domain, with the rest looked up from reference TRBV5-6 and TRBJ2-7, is DAGVTQSPTHLIKTRGQQVTLRCSPKSGHDTVSWYQQALGQGPQFIFQYYEEEERQRGNFPDRFSGHQFPNYSSELNVNALLLGDSALYLCASAETSAYSYEQYFGPGTRLTVT.